This T cell receptor beta chain was sequenced for a study of T-cell reconstitution after alpha-beta-depleted transplantation in children. This clonotype was found many times. V lost 1 base and J 0 bases, leaving 14 bases between the germline ends. CDR3 length equals 17 residues. CDR1 SGHRS and CDR2 YFSETQ come from the germline V gene. This sample's TCRbeta library carried unique molecular identifier barcodes. TCRdb reprocessed the PCR reads via MiXCR and lists one record per CDR3 protein. The table includes a few hundred thousand distinct CDR3 sequences, approximately 20% detected once. The chain combines TRBV5-1 with TRBJ2-1, with D tentatively TRBD2 (7 bases). This specimen consisted of PBMCs from the stem cell graft donor, obtained from the stem cell graft. This TCR derives from a human donor who donated a stem cell graft to a child with acute lymphoblastic leukemia. Written as DNA, the CDR3 is TGCGCCAGCAGCTTGACAACAGGGAGGGGCTCCTACAATGAGCAGTTCTTC. Encoded protein: CASSLTTGRGSYNEQFF. Based on the CDR3 plus reference TRBV5-1 and TRBJ2-1, the full variable domain is KAGVTQTPRYLIKTRGQQVTLSCSPISGHRSVSWYQQTPGQGLQFLFEYFSETQRNKGNFPGRFSGRQFSNSRSEMNVSTLELGDSALYLCASSLTTGRGSYNEQFFGPGTRLTVL.